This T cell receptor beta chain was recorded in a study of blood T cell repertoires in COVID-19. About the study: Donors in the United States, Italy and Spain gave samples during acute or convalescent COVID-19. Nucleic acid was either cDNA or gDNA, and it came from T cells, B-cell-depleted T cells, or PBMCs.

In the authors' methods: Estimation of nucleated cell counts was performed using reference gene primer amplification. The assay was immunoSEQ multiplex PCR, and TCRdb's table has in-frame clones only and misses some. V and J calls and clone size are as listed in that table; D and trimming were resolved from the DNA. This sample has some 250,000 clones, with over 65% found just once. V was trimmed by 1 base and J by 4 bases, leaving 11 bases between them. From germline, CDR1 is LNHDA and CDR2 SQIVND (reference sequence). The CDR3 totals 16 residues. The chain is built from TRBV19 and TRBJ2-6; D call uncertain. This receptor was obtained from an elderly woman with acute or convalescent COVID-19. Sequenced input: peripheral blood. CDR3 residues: CASSIGRRRGANVLTF. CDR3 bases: TGTGCCAGTAGTATAGGGCGGCGGCGGGGGGCCAACGTCCTGACTTTC.